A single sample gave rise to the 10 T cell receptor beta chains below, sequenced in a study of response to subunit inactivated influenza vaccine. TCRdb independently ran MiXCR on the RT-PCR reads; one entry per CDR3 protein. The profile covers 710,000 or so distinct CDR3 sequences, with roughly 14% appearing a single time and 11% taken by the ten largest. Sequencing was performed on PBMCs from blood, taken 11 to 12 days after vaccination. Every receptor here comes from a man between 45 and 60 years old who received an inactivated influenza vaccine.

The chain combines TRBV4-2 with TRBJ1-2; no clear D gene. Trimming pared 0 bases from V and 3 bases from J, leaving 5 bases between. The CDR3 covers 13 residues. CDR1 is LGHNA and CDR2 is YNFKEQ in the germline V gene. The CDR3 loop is CASSQELDYGYTF. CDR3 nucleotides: TGTGCCAGCAGCCAAGAGTTAGACTATGGCTACACCTTC.

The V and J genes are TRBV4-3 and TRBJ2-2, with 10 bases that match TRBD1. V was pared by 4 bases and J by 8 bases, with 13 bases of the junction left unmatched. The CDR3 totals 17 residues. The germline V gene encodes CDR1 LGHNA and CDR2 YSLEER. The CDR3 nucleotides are TGCGCCAGCAGCCGAGATGCCGGGACAGGGGTAACAGGGGAGCTGTTTTTT. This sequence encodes CASSRDAGTGVTGELFF.

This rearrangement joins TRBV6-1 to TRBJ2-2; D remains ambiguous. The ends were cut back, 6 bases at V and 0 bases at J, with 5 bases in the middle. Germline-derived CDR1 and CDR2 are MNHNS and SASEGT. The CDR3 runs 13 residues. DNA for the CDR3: TGTGCCAGCAGACAGCCGAACACCGGGGAGCTGTTTTTT. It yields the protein CASRQPNTGELFF.

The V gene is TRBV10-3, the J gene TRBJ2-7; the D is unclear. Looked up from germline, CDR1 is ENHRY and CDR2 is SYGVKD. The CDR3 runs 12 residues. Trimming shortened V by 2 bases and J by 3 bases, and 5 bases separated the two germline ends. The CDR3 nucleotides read TGTGCCATCAGTGAGAAGGGCTACGAGCAGTACTTC. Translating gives CAISEKGYEQYF.

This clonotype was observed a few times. The CDR3 region has the DNA TGTGCCAGCAGTTCTCGGGACATATCCTACGAGCAGTACTTC. Protein product: CASSSRDISYEQYF. V gene TRBV28 combines with J gene TRBJ2-7; D possibly corresponds to TRBD1 (6 bases). The CDR3 consists of 14 residues. The germline gives CDR1 MDHEN, CDR2 SYDVKM. V lost 4 bases and J 1 base, leaving 11 bases between the germline ends.

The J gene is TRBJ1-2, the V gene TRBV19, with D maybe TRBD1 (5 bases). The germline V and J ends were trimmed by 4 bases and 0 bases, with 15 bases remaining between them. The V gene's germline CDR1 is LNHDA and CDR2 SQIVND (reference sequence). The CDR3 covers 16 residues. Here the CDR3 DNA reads TGTGCCAGTAGTACCACACCGGGACGGTCTAACTATGGCTACACCTTC. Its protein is CASSTTPGRSNYGYTF.

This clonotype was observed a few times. The DNA for the CDR3 is TGTGCCAGCAGTTCCGGATCCGAGTCCTATAATTCACCCCTCCACTTT. Its translation: CASSSGSESYNSPLHF. This sequence joins TRBV12-3 or TRBV12-4 and TRBJ1-6, with D uncertain. Trimming stripped 4 bases from V and 1 base from J, with 11 bases between. The CDR3 runs to 16 residues.

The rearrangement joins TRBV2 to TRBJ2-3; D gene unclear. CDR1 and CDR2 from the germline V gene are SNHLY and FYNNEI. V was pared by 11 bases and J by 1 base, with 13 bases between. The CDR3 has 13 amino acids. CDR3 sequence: CARNTKRTDTQYF. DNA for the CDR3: TGTGCCCGAAACACCAAACGCACAGATACGCAGTATTTT.

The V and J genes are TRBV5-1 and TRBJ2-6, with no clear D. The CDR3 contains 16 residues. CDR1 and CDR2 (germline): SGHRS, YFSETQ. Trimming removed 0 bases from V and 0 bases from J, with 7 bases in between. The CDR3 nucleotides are TGCGCCAGCAGCTTGGGACCGAACTCTGGGGCCAACGTCCTGACTTTC. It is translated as CASSLGPNSGANVLTF. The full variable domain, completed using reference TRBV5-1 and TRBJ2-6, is KAGVTQTPRYLIKTRGQQVTLSCSPISGHRSVSWYQQTPGQGLQFLFEYFSETQRNKGNFPGRFSGRQFSNSRSEMNVSTLELGDSALYLCASSLGPNSGANVLTFGAGSRLTVL.

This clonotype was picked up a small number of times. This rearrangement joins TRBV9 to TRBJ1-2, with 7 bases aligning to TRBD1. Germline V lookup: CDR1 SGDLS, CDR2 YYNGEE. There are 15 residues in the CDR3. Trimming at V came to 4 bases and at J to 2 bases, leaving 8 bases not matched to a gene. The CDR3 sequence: CASSSRQGGNYGYTF. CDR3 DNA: TGTGCCAGCAGCTCCCGACAGGGTGGCAACTATGGCTACACCTTC.